The 14 T cell receptor beta chains listed next were all sequenced from one sample in a study of OX40 agonist ivuxolimab in advanced cancers. Sequenced by immunoSEQ multiplex PCR; TCRdb stores in-frame clones only, minus some. This table has approximately 57,000 clones, 75% to 85% appearing once. The specimen was CD4+ or CD8+ T cells sorted from blood, collected in a trial of the OX40 agonist ivuxolimab. These receptors originate from an adult with an advanced solid tumor such as melanoma, head and neck, liver or kidney cancer.

The gene calls are TRBV4-1 and TRBJ2-5; 15 bases map to TRBD2. The CDR3 has 18 residues. With 4 bases clipped from V and 5 bases from J, the junction kept 11 bases outside the gene matches. Per germline, CDR1 MGHRA and CDR2 YSYEKL. The CDR3 DNA follows: TGCGCCAGCAGCCCCGGACTAGCGGGGGGGCCCCCGGGTGAGACCCAGTACTTC. This codes for CASSPGLAGGPPGETQYF.

The chain joins TRBV5-4 to TRBJ1-1; the D is unclear. The CDR3 runs to 14 residues. The germline V gene has CDR1 SGHNT and CDR2 YYREEE (reference sequence). V was cut by 0 bases and J by 0 bases, with 6 bases left in between. CDR3 DNA sequence: TGTGCCAGCAGCTTGGCTAGCATGAACACTGAAGCTTTCTTT. This encodes CASSLASMNTEAFF.

DNA for the CDR3: TGCGCCAGCAGCTTCCTGACAGATGGTAGCAATGAGCAGTTCTTC. It encodes CASSFLTDGSNEQFF. The chain has TRBV5-1 and TRBJ2-1; a weak D match, TRBD1 (5 bases). This CDR3 has 15 amino acids. V lost 2 bases, J lost 6 bases, and 15 bases lay in between. Germline loops: CDR1 SGHRS, CDR2 YFSETQ.

This chain links TRBV5-1 with TRBJ2-7; TRBD2 agrees at 15 bases. Germline CDR1 SGHRS, CDR2 YFSETQ. The CDR3 contains 15 residues. After removal of 3 bases from V and 4 bases from J, the junction contained 2 bases not matched to a gene. CDR3 in amino acids: CASSWTSGGAYEQYF. CDR3 DNA sequence: TGCGCCAGCAGCTGGACTAGCGGGGGGGCTTACGAGCAGTACTTC.

This clone was recorded only once. The chain employs TRBV5-3 and TRBJ2-5; tentative D call: TRBD1 (6 bases). TRBV5-3 is an open reading frame whose function is uncertain. CDR3 length: 14 amino acids. V dropped 5 bases and J dropped 1 base, with 12 bases sitting between them. CDR3 amino acids: CARSPMDSQETQYF. Here the CDR3 DNA reads TGTGCCAGAAGTCCTATGGACAGCCAAGAGACCCAGTACTTC.

The chain joins TRBV19 to TRBJ2-3, with 11 bases that match TRBD2. Losses at the gene ends were 5 bases for V and 6 bases for J; bases not matched to a gene: 13. The germline gives CDR1 LNHDA, CDR2 SQIVND (reference sequence). There are 17 residues in the CDR3. The CDR3 coding sequence is TGTGCCAGTAGTCCCGGAGTAGCGGGGGGGCCGGGGGATACGCAGTATTTT. Protein sequence: CASSPGVAGGPGDTQYF. Variable domain in full (rest from reference TRBV19 and TRBJ2-3): DGGITQSPKYLFRKEGQNVTLSCEQNLNHDAMYWYRQDPGQGLRLIYYSQIVNDFQKGDIAEGYSVSREKKESFPLTVTSAQKNPTAFYLCASSPGVAGGPGDTQYFGPGTRLTVL.

This clone showed up just a few times. The V and J genes are TRBV11-3 and TRBJ1-3, with D unclear. The CDR3 has 14 residues. Germline assignment: CDR1 SGHNT and CDR2 YENEEA. The V and J ends lost 1 base and 0 bases respectively, with 4 bases between them. CDR3 coding DNA: TGTGCCAGCAGCTTAGTAAGCTCTGGAAACACCATATATTTT. It specifies CASSLVSSGNTIYF.

The chain recombines TRBV19 with TRBJ1-5, with 7 bases fitting TRBD1. Germline CDR1 LNHDA, CDR2 SQIVND (reference sequence). This CDR3 has 16 amino acids. The V segment lost 3 bases and the J segment 7 bases; nucleotides outside the gene matches: 12. CDR3 loop: CASSMARTGAGQPQHF. CDR3 nucleotides: TGTGCCAGTAGTATGGCCCGAACAGGGGCAGGGCAGCCCCAGCATTTT.

J is TRBJ1-1 and V is TRBV14, with D maybe TRBD1 (6 bases). V lost 1 base and J 1 base, leaving 10 bases between the germline ends. The CDR3 is 15 residues long. CDR1 is SGHDN, CDR2 FVKESK, per germline. CDR3 sequence (DNA): TGTGCCAGCAGCCAAGCGGACAGCCAGAACACTGAAGCTTTCTTT. This translates into CASSQADSQNTEAFF.

The J gene is TRBJ2-3, the V gene TRBV27, with D possibly being TRBD1 (6 bases). V was shortened by 1 base and J by 5 bases, with 13 bases between the two germline ends. Per the germline V gene, CDR1 is MNHEY and CDR2 is SMNVEV (reference sequence). The CDR3 has 15 amino acids. CDR3 amino acids: CASSLWGRAGDTQYF. In DNA, the CDR3 is TGTGCCAGCAGTTTATGGGGGCGGGCGGGAGATACGCAGTATTTT.

The V call is TRBV6-5, the J call TRBJ1-2, with D possibly TRBD1 on 6 matching bases. The germline V and J ends were trimmed by 5 bases and 8 bases, with 15 bases remaining between them. Germline CDR1 MNHEY, CDR2 SVGAGI. The CDR3 covers 13 residues. CDR3 coding DNA: TGTGCCAGCAGTCGCCACAGGGAGATCGGCTACACCTTC. It encodes CASSRHREIGYTF.

The chain recombines TRBV29-1 with TRBJ2-7; no reliable D call. CDR3 length equals 13 residues. CDR1 SQVTM and CDR2 ANQGSEA come from the germline V gene. V shed 4 bases and J shed 0 bases, with 10 bases lying between them. CDR3 bases: TGCAGCGTTGTCGGCGAGAGCTCCTACGAGCAGTACTTC. Protein sequence: CSVVGESSYEQYF.

This chain links TRBV5-4 with TRBJ1-1; D perhaps matches TRBD1 (5 bases). V lost 0 bases, J lost 2 bases, and 17 bases lay in between. The germline V gene has CDR1 SGHNT and CDR2 YYREEE (reference sequence). This CDR3 contains 17 residues. The CDR3 protein is CASSLALRPGVNTEAFF. The CDR3 DNA reads as TGTGCCAGCAGCTTGGCCCTTCGGCCGGGGGTAAACACTGAAGCTTTCTTT.

V and J are TRBV6-5 and TRBJ2-3, with a weak D call TRBD2 (6 bases). The CDR3 spans 14 residues. V gave up 6 bases and J gave up 4 bases, with 14 bases separating them. Germline V gives CDR1 MNHEY, CDR2 SVGAGI. The CDR3 sequence: CASSSGGRPDTQYF. The CDR3 DNA reads as TGTGCCAGCAGCAGCGGAGGGCGTCCAGATACGCAGTATTTT.